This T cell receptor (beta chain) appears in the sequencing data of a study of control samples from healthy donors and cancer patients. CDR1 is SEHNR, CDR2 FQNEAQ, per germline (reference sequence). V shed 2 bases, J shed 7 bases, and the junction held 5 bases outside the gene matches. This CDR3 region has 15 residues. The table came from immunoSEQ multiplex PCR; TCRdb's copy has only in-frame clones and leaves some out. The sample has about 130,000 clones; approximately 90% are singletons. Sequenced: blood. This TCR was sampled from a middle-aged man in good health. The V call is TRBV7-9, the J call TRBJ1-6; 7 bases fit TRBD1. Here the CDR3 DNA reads TGTGCCAGCAGCTTAAGGGGGCCGGGGAATTCACCCCTCCACTTT. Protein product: CASSLRGPGNSPLHF.